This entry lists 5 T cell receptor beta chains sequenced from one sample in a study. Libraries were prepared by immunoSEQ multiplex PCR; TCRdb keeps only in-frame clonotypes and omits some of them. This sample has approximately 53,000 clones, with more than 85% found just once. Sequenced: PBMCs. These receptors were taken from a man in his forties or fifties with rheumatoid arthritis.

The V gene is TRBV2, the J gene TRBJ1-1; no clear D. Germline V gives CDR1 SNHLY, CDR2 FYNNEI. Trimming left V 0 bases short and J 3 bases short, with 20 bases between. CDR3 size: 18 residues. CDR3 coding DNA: TGTGCCAGCAGTGAAGCTGGGCAGGCCGTCCTATCTGACACTGAAGCTTTCTTT. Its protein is CASSEAGQAVLSDTEAFF.

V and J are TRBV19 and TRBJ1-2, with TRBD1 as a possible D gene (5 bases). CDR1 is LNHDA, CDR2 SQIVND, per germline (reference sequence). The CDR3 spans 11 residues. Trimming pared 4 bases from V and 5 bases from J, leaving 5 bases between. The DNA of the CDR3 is TGTGCCAGTAGTACAGGGTATGGCTACACCTTC. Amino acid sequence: CASSTGYGYTF.

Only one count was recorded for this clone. The CDR3 sequence: CASSSIGDTEAFF. Written as DNA, the CDR3 is TGTGCCAGCAGCTCCATAGGTGACACTGAAGCTTTCTTT. The gene calls are TRBV11-2 and TRBJ1-1; no reliable D call. This CDR3 has 13 amino acids. The V end lost 4 bases, the J end lost 3 bases, and 9 bases lay between the germline ends. Germline values: CDR1 SGHAT, CDR2 FQNNGV.

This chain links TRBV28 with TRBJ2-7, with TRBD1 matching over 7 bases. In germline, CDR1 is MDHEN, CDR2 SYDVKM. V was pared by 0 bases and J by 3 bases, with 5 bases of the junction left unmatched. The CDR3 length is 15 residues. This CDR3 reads CASSLWRGPIYEQYF. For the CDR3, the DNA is TGTGCCAGCAGTTTATGGAGGGGGCCCATCTACGAGCAGTACTTC.

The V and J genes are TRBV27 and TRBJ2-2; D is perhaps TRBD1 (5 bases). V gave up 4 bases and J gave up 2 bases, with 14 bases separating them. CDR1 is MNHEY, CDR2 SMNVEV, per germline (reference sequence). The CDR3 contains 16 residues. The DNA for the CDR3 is TGTGCCAGCAGTTCCCGCAGGGTCGTTAACACCGGGGAGCTGTTTTTT. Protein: CASSSRRVVNTGELFF.